The 23 T cell receptor beta chains in this list originate from one sample, sequenced in a study of OX40 agonist ivuxolimab in advanced cancers. TCRdb's table, derived via immunoSEQ multiplex PCR, lists solely in-frame clones and lacks some. This sample has approximately 62,000 clones; approximately 88% occur once, and the top ten carry about 5.5%. Specimen: CD4+ or CD8+ T cells sorted from blood, collected in a trial of the OX40 agonist ivuxolimab. These receptors were obtained from an adult with an advanced solid tumor such as melanoma, head and neck, liver or kidney cancer.

The chain uses TRBV2 and TRBJ2-1; D is uncertain. The V end lost 5 bases, the J end lost 4 bases, and 9 bases lay between the germline ends. The CDR3 extends over 13 amino acids. From germline, CDR1 is SNHLY and CDR2 FYNNEI. CDR3 region: CASSRAGYNEQFF. The CDR3 region has the DNA TGTGCCAGCAGTCGGGCCGGATACAATGAGCAGTTCTTC.

For the CDR3, the DNA is TGTGCCTGGGGTCTTGGACAAAATAATTCACCCCTCCACTTT. It is translated as CAWGLGQNNSPLHF. The chain employs TRBV30 and TRBJ1-6; maybe TRBD1 (5 bases). The CDR3 sequence is 14 residues long. Per the germline V gene, CDR1 is GTSNPN and CDR2 is SVGIG (reference sequence). Trimming pared 5 bases from V and 5 bases from J, leaving 13 bases between.

Here the CDR3 DNA reads TGTGCCAGCGATCAGACAGGCCAGCGCTACGAGCAGTACTTC. Amino acids: CASDQTGQRYEQYF. This chain joins TRBV6-1 and TRBJ2-7; tentatively, D is TRBD1 (6 bases). In germline, CDR1 is MNHNS, CDR2 SASEGT. The CDR3 has 14 residues. Trimming pared 8 bases from V and 3 bases from J, leaving 17 bases between.

The J gene is TRBJ1-5, the V gene TRBV4-1, with a weak D call TRBD1 (6 bases). V was pared by 4 bases and J by 0 bases, with 13 bases between. The CDR3 is 16 residues long. CDR1 is MGHRA, CDR2 YSYEKL, per germline. Here the CDR3 DNA reads TGCGCCAGCAGCCCCCGGACAGTCCTTAGCAATCAGCCCCAGCATTTT. It codes for CASSPRTVLSNQPQHF.

The chain has TRBV27 and TRBJ1-2; D unresolved. The V gene lost 6 bases and the J gene lost 5 bases, with 22 bases spanning the gap. Germline V gene lookup returns CDR1 MNHEY and CDR2 SMNVEV (reference sequence). This CDR3 spans 16 amino acids. In DNA, the CDR3 is TGTGCCAGCAGGCCTGCGGCGGGCGTAGGAGTGTATGGCTACACCTTC. Protein product: CASRPAAGVGVYGYTF.

The rearrangement links TRBV6-6 to TRBJ2-3; D is perhaps TRBD2 (7 bases). The germline CDR1 and CDR2 sequences are MNHNY and SVGAGI (reference sequence). The V gene lost 11 bases and the J gene lost 2 bases, with 17 bases spanning the gap. CDR3 size: 14 residues. The CDR3 protein is CAGKGGALTDTQYF. As DNA, the CDR3 is TGTGCCGGAAAAGGGGGGGCCCTCACAGATACGCAGTATTTT.

This chain uses TRBV27 with TRBJ1-5, with 7 bases aligning to TRBD1. Unmatched junction bases numbered 10, after V lost 5 bases and J lost 3 bases. The CDR3 is 16 amino acids. Germline V gene data show CDR1 as MNHEY and CDR2 as SMNVEV (reference sequence). DNA for the CDR3: TGTGCCAGCAGTCCCTTGACAGGGCTTTTCAATCAGCCCCAGCATTTT. It codes for CASSPLTGLFNQPQHF.

The chain carries TRBV7-2 and TRBJ2-3; no clear D. Germline V gene lookup returns CDR1 SGHTA and CDR2 FQGNSA. V dropped 3 bases and J dropped 0 bases, with 10 bases sitting between them. This CDR3 has 15 amino acids. CDR3 DNA: TGTGCCAGCAGCTTGGGGAACCCTAGCACAGATACGCAGTATTTT. This codes for CASSLGNPSTDTQYF.

This clone occurred once. V and J are TRBV7-2 and TRBJ2-7; possible D gene TRBD2, 5 bases. CDR3 length: 10 amino acids. Germline assignment: CDR1 SGHTA and CDR2 FQGNSA. V was shortened by 4 bases and J by 12 bases, with 10 bases between the two germline ends. This chain's CDR3 is CASSSGSLYF. For the CDR3, the DNA is TGTGCCAGCAGCTCGGGATCCCTGTACTTC.

The genes are TRBV6-5 and TRBJ2-7; 8 bases are a match to TRBD1. Looked up from germline, CDR1 is MNHEY and CDR2 is SVGAGI. This CDR3 is built from 15 residues. V lost 5 bases to trimming and J lost 3 bases; unmatched junction nucleotides: 9. The CDR3 sequence: CASSTTTGGDYEQYF. CDR3 sequence (DNA): TGTGCCAGCAGTACAACAACAGGGGGAGACTACGAGCAGTACTTC.

This chain links TRBV7-2 with TRBJ1-2; D is unresolved. CDR3 length equals 17 residues. V was pared by 3 bases and J by 0 bases, with 17 bases between. Germline V gene data show CDR1 as SGHTA and CDR2 as FQGNSA. The chain's CDR3 is CASSLFGPQTPNYGYTF. The CDR3 nucleotides are TGTGCCAGCAGCTTGTTCGGGCCACAAACACCTAACTATGGCTACACCTTC.

In DNA, the CDR3 is TGTGCCAGCAGGGCCCTAGCGGGGGGGGTGGATGAGCAGTTCTTC. It encodes CASRALAGGVDEQFF. V and J are TRBV6-5 and TRBJ2-1, with TRBD2 matching 12 bases. Germline V gene sequence: CDR1 MNHEY, CDR2 SVGAGI. V lost 6 bases to trimming and J lost 8 bases; unmatched junction nucleotides: 8. The CDR3 spans 15 residues.

This clone was counted only a few times. The chain recombines TRBV19 with TRBJ1-2; no clear D gene. The CDR3 sequence is 14 residues long. Trimming stripped 5 bases from V and 4 bases from J, with 14 bases between. Germline loops: CDR1 LNHDA, CDR2 SQIVND (reference sequence). This CDR3 reads CASSPYTAGYGYTF. In DNA form, the CDR3 reads TGTGCCAGTAGTCCGTATACAGCCGGCTATGGCTACACCTTC.

The genes are TRBV30 and TRBJ2-7; perhaps TRBD2 as D (5 bases). The CDR3 is made up of 12 amino acids. Germline V gene lookup returns CDR1 GTSNPN and CDR2 SVGIG (reference sequence). Trimming stripped 2 bases from V and 5 bases from J, with 10 bases between. The CDR3 is CAWSSTGDEQYF. CDR3 DNA sequence: TGTGCCTGGAGTAGTACCGGGGACGAGCAGTACTTC.

The rearrangement links TRBV19 to TRBJ2-5, with 7 bases that match TRBD1. The J call could be wrong; TRBJ2-7 is a better fit for the DNA end. The CDR3 length is 14 residues. Germline values: CDR1 LNHDA, CDR2 SQIVND (reference sequence). This chain's CDR3 is CASSDRAFDYEQYF. The CDR3 coding sequence is TGTGCCAGTTCCGACAGGGCATTTGATTACGAGCAGTACTTC.

This chain links TRBV6-1 with TRBJ2-5; D perhaps matches TRBD1 (6 bases). The germline gives CDR1 MNHNS, CDR2 SASEGT. The CDR3 has 14 amino acids. Trimming pared 5 bases from V and 5 bases from J, leaving 15 bases between. The DNA of the CDR3 is TGTGCCAGCAGTCCCCTGGGGGCGGGTGAGACCCAGTACTTC. It is translated as CASSPLGAGETQYF.

This clone appeared a few times. This chain connects TRBV7-2 to TRBJ1-4, with a weak D call TRBD1 (6 bases). V dropped 1 base and J dropped 5 bases, with 11 bases sitting between them. The CDR3 extends over 15 amino acids. Germline CDR1 SGHTA, CDR2 FQGNSA. Written as DNA, the CDR3 is TGTGCCAGCAGCTTAGGGGGGGCAGGGAATGAAAAACTGTTTTTT. The encoded protein is CASSLGGAGNEKLFF.

The chain carries TRBV5-1 and TRBJ2-1; no firm D call. Germline V CDR1 and CDR2: SGHRS, YFSETQ. The CDR3 totals 15 residues. Trimming took 0 bases from V and 6 from J, leaving 13 bases between them. The CDR3 loop is CASSLGAGSINEQFF. The CDR3 nucleotides are TGCGCCAGCAGCTTGGGGGCAGGTTCAATCAATGAGCAGTTCTTC. Combining the CDR3 with reference TRBV5-1 and TRBJ2-1 gives the whole variable domain KAGVTQTPRYLIKTRGQQVTLSCSPISGHRSVSWYQQTPGQGLQFLFEYFSETQRNKGNFPGRFSGRQFSNSRSEMNVSTLELGDSALYLCASSLGAGSINEQFFGPGTRLTVL.

The chain combines TRBV11-2 with TRBJ2-5; 8 bases are a match to TRBD1. There are 15 residues in the CDR3. J was trimmed by 4 bases and V by 6 bases; bases with no gene match: 10. The germline CDR1 and CDR2 sequences are SGHAT and FQNNGV. The CDR3 coding sequence is TGTGCCAGCAGTGGACAGGGAGGTATAGGAGAGACCCAGTACTTC. Its protein product is CASSGQGGIGETQYF. Combining the CDR3 with reference TRBV11-2 and TRBJ2-5 gives the whole variable domain EAGVAQSPRYKIIEKRQSVAFWCNPISGHATLYWYQQILGQGPKLLIQFQNNGVVDDSQLPKDRFSAERLKGVDSTLKIQPAKLEDSAVYLCASSGQGGIGETQYFGPGTRLLVL.

The table lists this clone with a few counts. The CDR3 sequence: CSVLGLAGANTGELFF. CDR3 sequence (DNA): TGCAGCGTACTGGGACTAGCGGGAGCGAACACCGGGGAGCTGTTTTTT. The chain combines TRBV29-1 with TRBJ2-2; 14 bases are a match to TRBD2. V trimming: 6 bases; J trimming: 0 bases; junction bases outside the gene matches: 3. The CDR3 is made up of 16 amino acids. The germline V gene encodes CDR1 SQVTM and CDR2 ANQGSEA.

The chain links TRBV5-8 to TRBJ2-3; no reliable D call. Trimming pared 2 bases from V and 0 bases from J, leaving 10 bases between. Per germline, CDR1 SGHTS and CDR2 YDEGEE. This CDR3 contains 15 residues. The CDR3 DNA is TGTGCCAGCAGCTTTAGACTGACTAGCACAGATACGCAGTATTTT. Its protein product is CASSFRLTSTDTQYF.

In its sample, this clone was seen a few times. The V gene is TRBV7-2, the J gene TRBJ1-5; maybe TRBD1 (5 bases). V was trimmed by 4 bases and J by 5 bases, leaving 9 bases between them. Germline V CDR1 and CDR2: SGHTA, FQGNSA. The CDR3 runs 13 residues. CDR3 residues: CASSSWGDQPQHF. In nucleotides, the CDR3 is TGTGCCAGCAGCTCATGGGGGGATCAGCCCCAGCATTTT.

V is TRBV29-1 and J is TRBJ1-4, with unresolved D. The CDR3 covers 12 residues. V lost 7 bases and J lost 4, with 10 bases in between. Germline assignment: CDR1 SQVTM and CDR2 ANQGSEA. This CDR3 is CSATALNEKLFF. The CDR3 nucleotides read TGCAGCGCTACAGCGCTTAATGAAAAACTGTTTTTT.